What follows are 21 T cell receptor beta chains derived from one specimen sequenced in a study of blood T cell repertoires in COVID-19. Produced via immunoSEQ multiplex PCR; TCRdb's table is partial and in-frame only. The sample has some 320,000 clones; 87% are singletons. The sequenced sample consisted of peripheral blood. These receptors were taken from a woman aged 45-65 years who had recovered from COVID-19.

This rearrangement joins TRBV13 to TRBJ2-7; tentatively, D is TRBD1 (6 bases). Germline-derived CDR1 and CDR2 are PRHDT and FYEKMQ (reference sequence). Trimming stripped 5 bases from V and 1 base from J, with 12 bases between. There are 14 residues in the CDR3. This CDR3 is CASSGHRVSYEQYF. The CDR3 bases are TGTGCCAGCAGCGGCCACAGGGTATCCTACGAGCAGTACTTC.

The chain employs TRBV11-2 and TRBJ1-2; 7 positions match TRBD1. V lost 1 base and J lost 4; bases outside the gene matches: 3. CDR1 and CDR2 from the germline V gene are SGHAT and FQNNGV. This CDR3 comprises 14 residues. The CDR3 loop reads CASSLGTGGYGYTF. The DNA of the CDR3 is TGTGCCAGCAGCTTAGGGACAGGAGGCTATGGCTACACCTTC.

J is TRBJ2-5 and V is TRBV15, with D possibly matching TRBD2 (5 bases). CDR1 is LNHNV, CDR2 YYDKDF, per germline (reference sequence). Trimming stripped 2 bases from V and 1 base from J, with 23 bases between. CDR3 length: 19 amino acids. Here the CDR3 reads CATSRSMGGRSVGQETQYF. The CDR3 DNA reads as TGTGCCACCAGCAGATCAATGGGCGGGCGGTCCGTGGGCCAAGAGACCCAGTACTTC.

The CDR3 DNA reads TGTGCCAGCAGTTTATCCCGGTCCGGCAATGAGCAGTTCTTC. It is translated as CASSLSRSGNEQFF. V and J are TRBV28 and TRBJ2-1, with D unclear. Trimming cost V 1 base and J 6 bases, with 10 bases left between them. Germline assignment: CDR1 MDHEN and CDR2 SYDVKM. This CDR3 spans 14 amino acids.

The chain employs TRBV19 and TRBJ1-4, with 9 bases identical to TRBD1. V trimming: 7 bases; J trimming: 8 bases; junction bases outside the gene matches: 5. This CDR3 region has 13 residues. Germline V gives CDR1 LNHDA, CDR2 SQIVND (reference sequence). The CDR3 DNA is TGTGCCAGTATAGGACAGGGGTTGGAAAAACTGTTTTTT. It codes for CASIGQGLEKLFF.

The gene calls are TRBV19 and TRBJ1-2; TRBD1 aligns across 9 bases. The CDR3 is 16 residues long. Germline assignment: CDR1 LNHDA and CDR2 SQIVND (reference sequence). Trimming cost V 0 bases and J 3 bases; bases outside gene matches: 5. The CDR3, as DNA: TGTGCCAGTAGTATAGACACAGGGGGCGTTTACTATGGCTACACCTTC. Translating gives CASSIDTGGVYYGYTF.

The J gene is TRBJ1-5, the V gene TRBV28; no clear D gene. Germline CDR1 and CDR2: MDHEN and SYDVKM. The V end was cut by 3 bases, the J end by 4 bases, with 10 bases between. The CDR3 is 14 amino acids. The CDR3 DNA reads as TGTGCCAGCAGTTTGATTGGCAATAATCAGCCCCAGCATTTT. This sequence encodes CASSLIGNNQPQHF.

This clone turned up a few times. The V call is TRBV6-6, the J call TRBJ1-1; TRBD1 matches at 8 bases. The CDR3 consists of 15 residues. CDR1 MNHNY and CDR2 SVGAGI come from the germline V gene (reference sequence). The ends lost 7 bases at V and 0 bases at J; junction bases unmatched: 7. CDR3 loop: CASTRPGQVNTEAFF. In DNA form, the CDR3 reads TGTGCCAGCACCCGTCCGGGACAGGTGAACACTGAAGCTTTCTTT.

V is TRBV5-1 and J is TRBJ2-3, with 9 bases identical to TRBD2. The CDR3 sequence is 17 residues long. With V trimmed by 3 bases and J by 1 base, 9 bases remained unmatched. In germline, CDR1 is SGHRS, CDR2 YFSETQ. The CDR3 reads CASSSGLTSGGTDTQYF. The CDR3, as DNA: TGCGCCAGCAGCTCCGGACTGACTAGCGGAGGCACAGATACGCAGTATTTT.

This clone was recorded only once. At one boundary the junction diverges from the germline segment, which might be a read error. The chain couples TRBV7-3 to TRBJ1-2; no firm D call. The CDR3 totals 15 residues. CDR1 SGHTA and CDR2 FQGTGA come from the germline V gene. The CDR3 region has the DNA TGTGCCAGCAGCCTAACCGACGAAGGCGGTGAAGGCTACACCTTC. Amino acid sequence: CASSLTDEGGEGYTF.

V and J are TRBV28 and TRBJ1-5; the D gene is possibly TRBD1 (5 bases). The germline CDR1 and CDR2 sequences are MDHEN and SYDVKM. With 2 bases removed from V and 7 bases from J, the gap between germline ends came to 12 bases. The CDR3 is 14 residues long. CDR3 sequence: CASSLQGSRQPQHF. DNA of the CDR3: TGTGCCAGCAGTTTACAGGGATCTCGGCAGCCCCAGCATTTT. The full variable domain, completed using reference TRBV28 and TRBJ1-5, is DVKVTQSSRYLVKRTGEKVFLECVQDMDHENMFWYRQDPGLGLRLIYFSYDVKMKEKGDIPEGYSVSREKKERFSLILESASTNQTSMYLCASSLQGSRQPQHFGDGTRLSIL.

The rearrangement joins TRBV5-1 to TRBJ1-1; D is unclear. V gave up 1 base and J gave up 5 bases, with 21 bases separating them. Germline V lookup: CDR1 SGHRS, CDR2 YFSETQ. This CDR3 spans 17 amino acids. CDR3 residues: CASSLIRGSERETEAFF. In nucleotides, the CDR3 is TGCGCCAGCAGCTTGATTAGAGGATCCGAAAGGGAGACTGAAGCTTTCTTT.

The DNA for the CDR3 is TGTGCCAGCAGCTTAAATCATGGGGCGGCGGAGACCCAGTACTTC. This encodes CASSLNHGAAETQYF. The gene calls are TRBV11-2 and TRBJ2-5; D possibly corresponds to TRBD1 (5 bases). CDR3 size: 15 residues. Looked up from germline, CDR1 is SGHAT and CDR2 is FQNNGV. V gave up 2 bases and J gave up 5 bases, with 15 bases separating them.

The chain links TRBV30 to TRBJ1-2; D remains unclear. The length of the CDR3 is 14 residues. V was shortened by 0 bases and J by 8 bases, with 16 bases between the two germline ends. Germline assignment: CDR1 GTSNPN and CDR2 SVGIG (reference sequence). The CDR3 spells CAWSVLGLPGGYTF. The CDR3 nucleotides read TGTGCCTGGAGTGTCTTGGGCCTCCCGGGAGGCTACACCTTC.

J is TRBJ1-1 and V is TRBV4-1; the D gene is possibly TRBD1 (6 bases). CDR3 size: 17 residues. Trimming took off 3 bases at V and 1 base at J, with 18 bases between the two ends. Looked up from germline, CDR1 is MGHRA and CDR2 is YSYEKL. The DNA for the CDR3 is TGCGCCAGCAGCCACCTCTTTAAGAACAGGGCGAACACTGAAGCTTTCTTT. Translating gives CASSHLFKNRANTEAFF.

This chain connects TRBV7-2 to TRBJ1-3; D unresolved. V gave up 0 bases and J gave up 4 bases, with 10 bases separating them. Germline-derived CDR1 and CDR2 are SGHTA and FQGNSA. The CDR3 loop spans 15 amino acids. The CDR3 protein is CASSLALTEGNTIYF. The CDR3 DNA follows: TGTGCCAGCAGCTTAGCGCTAACAGAAGGAAACACCATATATTTT.

Concerning this clone itself: One junction end does not reproduce the germline sequence, and a read error may be involved. This chain uses TRBV12-3 or TRBV12-4 with TRBJ1-1; 9 bases align to TRBD1. This CDR3 is 13 amino acids long. CDR3 in amino acids: CASSISVTGGTIF. CDR3 DNA sequence: TGTGCCAGCAGCATCAGTGTTACAGGGGGCACAATCTTT.

The DNA of the CDR3 is TGTGCCAGCAGTGCCGGGACTAGTTTTCGGGAGACCCAGTACTTC. This sequence encodes CASSAGTSFRETQYF. J is TRBJ2-5 and V is TRBV28; 8 bases agree with TRBD2. Losses at the gene ends were 5 bases for V and 5 bases for J; bases not matched to a gene: 10. There are 15 residues in the CDR3. Germline CDR1 is MDHEN and CDR2 is SYDVKM.

This rearrangement joins TRBV25-1 to TRBJ1-4, with a weak D call TRBD1 (6 bases). Trimming cost V 0 bases and J 7 bases, with 12 bases left between them. In germline, CDR1 is MGHDK, CDR2 SYGVNS. CDR3 length: 15 residues. CDR3 coding DNA: TGTGCCAGCAGTGAATATAGGGGGAACGCTGAAAAACTGTTTTTT. Its protein is CASSEYRGNAEKLFF.

The J gene is TRBJ2-6, the V gene TRBV28; D ambiguous. From germline, CDR1 is MDHEN and CDR2 SYDVKM. Trimming shortened V by 5 bases and J by 0 bases, and 11 bases separated the two germline ends. This CDR3 region has 16 residues. CDR3 DNA sequence: TGTGCCAGCAGTGTCCTCATGAGCTCTGGGGCCAACGTCCTGACTTTC. It is translated as CASSVLMSSGANVLTF.

The chain employs TRBV29-1 and TRBJ2-5, with 9 bases matching TRBD2. J gave up 5 bases and V 4 bases, and 5 bases lay outside the gene matches. The CDR3 extends over 13 amino acids. Germline V gene sequence: CDR1 SQVTM, CDR2 ANQGSEA. DNA for the CDR3: TGCAGCGTTGCCTGGGCGGGAGGGGAGACCCAGTACTTC. This codes for CSVAWAGGETQYF.